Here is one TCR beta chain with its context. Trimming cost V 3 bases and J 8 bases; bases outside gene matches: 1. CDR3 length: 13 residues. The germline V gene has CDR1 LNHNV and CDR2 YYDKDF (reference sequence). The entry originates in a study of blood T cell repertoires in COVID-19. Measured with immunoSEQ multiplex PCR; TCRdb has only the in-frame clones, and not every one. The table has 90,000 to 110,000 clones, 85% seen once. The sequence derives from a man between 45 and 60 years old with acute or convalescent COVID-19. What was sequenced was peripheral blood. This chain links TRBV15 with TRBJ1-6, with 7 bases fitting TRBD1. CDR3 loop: CATSRGQHSPLHF. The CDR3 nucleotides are TGTGCCACCAGCAGGGGACAGCATTCACCCCTCCACTTT.